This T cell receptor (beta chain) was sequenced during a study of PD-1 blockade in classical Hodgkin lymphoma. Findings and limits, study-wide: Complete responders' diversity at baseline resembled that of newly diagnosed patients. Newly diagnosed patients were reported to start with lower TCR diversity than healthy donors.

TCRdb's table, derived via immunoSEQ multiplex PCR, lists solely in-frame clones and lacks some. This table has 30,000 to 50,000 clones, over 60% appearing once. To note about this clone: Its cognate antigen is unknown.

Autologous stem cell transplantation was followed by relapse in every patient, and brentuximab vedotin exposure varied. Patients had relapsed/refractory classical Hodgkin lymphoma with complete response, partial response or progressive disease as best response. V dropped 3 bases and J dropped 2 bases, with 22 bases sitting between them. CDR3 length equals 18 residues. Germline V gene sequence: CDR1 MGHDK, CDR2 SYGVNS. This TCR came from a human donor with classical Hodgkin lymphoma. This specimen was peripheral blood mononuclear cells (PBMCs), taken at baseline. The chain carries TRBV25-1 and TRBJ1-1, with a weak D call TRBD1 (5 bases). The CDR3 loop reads CASSDQHGTESRNTEAFF. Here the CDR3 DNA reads TGTGCCAGCAGTGACCAACACGGGACCGAAAGTCGAAACACTGAAGCTTTCTTT.